The following is a T cell receptor beta chain sequence with its context. This clonotype was seen repeatedly, ten times or more. The antigen this receptor binds is unknown. The record has no base qualities; no much larger clone is one base away. From the cysteine up to the phenylalanine, the CDR3 has a length of 14 residues. Of the read, only the CDR3 DNA is kept; its 42 bases are in frame from base 1. Germline trimming amounts to 1 base on V and 4 bases on J, with 6 as the count of junction bases outside the gene matches. From the germline V gene, CDR1 is SQVTM and CDR2 is ANQGSEA. The data originate from a study of T-cell reconstitution after alpha-beta-depleted transplantation in children (TCRdb year 2016). Notes on the research overall: The study quantitatively tracked T-cell immune reconstitution after TCRalphabeta/CD19-depleted allogeneic hematopoietic cell transplantation in children using TCR repertoire profiling.

Libraries came from PCR. Instrument on record: Illumina HiSeq 2500. To normalize quantification of the TCRbeta repertoire, the TCR libraries were built with molecular barcoding that relied on unique molecular identifiers. TCRdb trimmed the raw reads at Q25, called clones with MiXCR and kept productive beta chains. Duplicate CDR3 protein sequences are folded into a single record with the most common DNA and genes. In all, the sample holds fewer than 550,000 distinct CDR3 sequences, and 11% of those were seen once. About 5% of the sample is in the top ten clones. Sequenced material: PBMCs from the stem cell graft donor, taken from the stem cell graft. The chain employs TRBV29-1 and TRBJ2-7; a stretch of 8 junction bases matches TRBD2. This clonotype was sampled from a human donor who donated a stem cell graft to a child with acute myeloid leukemia. The CDR3 region has the sequence CSVEGLAGDYEQYF. The nucleotides read TGCAGCGTTGAAGGTCTAGCGGGCGATTACGAGCAGTACTTC.